The entry below gives a single T cell receptor (beta chain) sequence along with its context. The antigen is undetermined. Genomic DNA constituted the template upon which TCR beta VDJ and CDR3 profiling was performed. TCRdb used MiXCR to reprocess the reads, holding one entry per CDR3 protein. In the table there are a few hundred thousand distinct CDR3 sequences, around 60% of which are singletons. The data were obtained in a study of CD8+CD57+ T cells in acquired aplastic anemia. The overall study: Sorted CD4+ and CD8+ cells yielded roughly 3.1 ug of DNA on average. Study-level results: The CD8+ Simpson's diversity of patients and controls was not significantly different.

The CDR3 consists of 12 residues. Germline V lookup: CDR1 SGDLS, CDR2 YYNGEE. V was shortened by 5 bases and J by 3 bases, with 8 bases between the two germline ends. The gene calls are TRBV9 and TRBJ1-1; D not resolved. The sample was sorted CD4+, CD8+, or CD8+CD57+ T cells (not recorded which) from PBMCs. This sequence was found in a human donor in good health. For the CDR3, the DNA is TGTGCCAGCAGTTTAAGTTACACTGAAGCTTTCTTT. Protein sequence: CASSLSYTEAFF.